This passage covers 10 T cell receptor beta chains from one sample sequenced in a study of molecular identifiers for immune sequencing clone quantification. Each CDR3 protein is one row after TCRdb ran MiXCR on the PCR reads. The sample includes under 600,000 distinct CDR3 sequences, roughly 26% of them seen just once. Sequencing input: naive CD8+ T cells from blood, with Jurkat cell RNA spiked in. Documented subset: FACS-sorted CD8+CD4-CCR7+CD45RA+ naive T cells. Receptors originate from a human donor in good health. Some libraries in this study had Jurkat cell RNA spiked in.

The chain recombines TRBV7-9 with TRBJ2-2; no firm D call. The CDR3 is made up of 14 amino acids. The V gene's germline CDR1 is SEHNR and CDR2 FQNEAQ (reference sequence). V gave up 1 base and J gave up 5 bases, with 8 bases separating them. The CDR3 nucleotides are TGTGCCAGCAGCTTAGTTTCGGAAACCGGGGAGCTGTTTTTT. Its translation is CASSLVSETGELFF.

This sequence joins TRBV5-4 and TRBJ2-2; 9 nucleotides match TRBD1. J gave up 3 bases and V 4 bases, and 10 bases lay outside the gene matches. The germline V gene encodes CDR1 SGHNT and CDR2 YYREEE (reference sequence). The length of the CDR3 is 17 residues. In nucleotides, the CDR3 is TGTGCCAGCAGCCCACCGGGACAGGGTCGGGACACCGGGGAGCTGTTTTTT. Translated: CASSPPGQGRDTGELFF.

Concerning this clonotype: This sequence may be a read error, since a much larger clone differs from it by one base. The chain uses TRBV2 and TRBJ2-7; D is possibly TRBD2 (5 bases). With 8 bases removed from V and 1 base from J, the gap between germline ends came to 24 bases. From germline, CDR1 is SNHLY and CDR2 FYNNEI. There are 17 residues in the CDR3. CDR3 sequence: CASLAPDMPIGSYEQYF. The CDR3 bases are TGTGCCAGCCTAGCCCCTGACATGCCGATTGGGTCCTACGAGCAGTACTTC.

On this clonotype itself: One junction end disagrees with the germline gene, perhaps due to a read error. The gene calls are TRBV29-1 and TRBJ1-5; D is undetermined. The CDR3 spans 14 residues. The V gene's germline CDR1 is SQVTM and CDR2 ANQGSEA. As DNA, the CDR3 is TGCAGCGTCGTCTTGCTTAATAGCAATCAGCCCCAGCGTTTT. Residues: CSVVLLNSNQPQRF.

This clonotype was observed many times. This chain links TRBV5-1 with TRBJ2-3; possible D gene TRBD2, 5 bases. V lost 1 base, J lost 2 bases, and 11 bases lay in between. The CDR3 length is 15 residues. CDR1 is SGHRS and CDR2 is YFSETQ in the germline V gene. The CDR3 DNA is TGCGCCAGCAGCTTGTTAGGGAGTAACACAGATACGCAGTATTTT. It specifies CASSLLGSNTDTQYF.

A note on this clonotype: One end of the junction varies from germline; a read error may be responsible. The chain is built from TRBV28 and TRBJ1-1; D call uncertain. CDR1 and CDR2 (germline): MDHEN, SYDVKM. This CDR3 comprises 12 residues. The CDR3 DNA reads TGTGCCAGCAGTCCATCCCACACTGAAGCTCTCTTT. Translation gives CASSPSHTEALF. Drawing the rest from reference TRBV28 and TRBJ1-1, the complete variable domain is DVKVTQSSRYLVKRTGEKVFLECVQDMDHENMFWYRQDPGLGLRLIYFSYDVKMKEKGDIPEGYSVSREKKERFSLILESASTNQTSMYLCASSPSHTEALFGQGTRLTVV.

This clonotype was seen a few times. This chain uses TRBV15 with TRBJ2-3, with D possibly being TRBD2 (5 bases). Germline V CDR1 and CDR2: LNHNV, YYDKDF (reference sequence). The V gene lost 6 bases and the J gene lost 4 bases, with 17 bases spanning the gap. The CDR3 consists of 15 residues. The DNA for the CDR3 is TGTGCCACCAGTCCCTCGGCTAGCCCGCCAGATACGCAGTATTTT. Encoded protein: CATSPSASPPDTQYF.

Comments on this clonotype: A read error may produce the germline difference seen at one junction end. The V call is TRBV3-1, the J call TRBJ2-6; possibly TRBD1 for D (5 bases). CDR3 length: 16 residues. Germline CDR1 is LGHDT and CDR2 is YNNKEL (reference sequence). CDR3 nucleotides: TGTGCCAGCAGCCAAGCATTAAGTTCTGGGGCCGACGTCCTGACTTTC. Translation gives CASSQALSSGADVLTF. Complete variable domain (other parts from reference TRBV3-1 and TRBJ2-6): DTAVSQTPKYLVTQMGNDKSIKCEQNLGHDTMYWYKQDSKKFLKIMFSYNNKELIINETVPNRFSPKSPDKAHLNLHINSLELGDSAVYFCASSQALSSGADVLTFGAGSRLTVL.

This clonotype was seen ten or more times. The gene calls are TRBV5-1 and TRBJ2-7; D ambiguous. Germline V gene sequence: CDR1 SGHRS, CDR2 YFSETQ. The CDR3 sequence is 14 residues long. V lost 3 bases, J lost 2 bases, and 12 bases lay in between. CDR3 sequence reads: CASSSGVMTYEQYF. The CDR3 bases are TGCGCCAGCAGCTCGGGCGTGATGACCTACGAGCAGTACTTC. The variable domain in full, with the rest retrieved from reference TRBV5-1 and TRBJ2-7, is KAGVTQTPRYLIKTRGQQVTLSCSPISGHRSVSWYQQTPGQGLQFLFEYFSETQRNKGNFPGRFSGRQFSNSRSEMNVSTLELGDSALYLCASSSGVMTYEQYFGPGTRLTVT.

The chain recombines TRBV27 with TRBJ2-7, with TRBD1 matching 10 bases. CDR3 size: 14 residues. The trim removed 3 bases at V and 4 bases at J, leaving 3 bases unmatched. The germline gives CDR1 MNHEY, CDR2 SMNVEV (reference sequence). This chain's CDR3 is CASSFGTGVYEQYF. The CDR3 bases are TGTGCCAGCAGTTTCGGGACAGGGGTTTACGAGCAGTACTTC.